The source of this TCR beta chain is a study of T-cell reconstitution after alpha-beta-depleted transplantation in children. For this clonotype: Its specificity is not known.

Unique molecular identifiers tagged the TCRbeta library. MiXCR, applied by TCRdb to the PCR reads, yields one record per CDR3 protein. The table shows over 450,000 distinct CDR3 sequences, with over 9.5% occurring only once. Overall study findings and caveats: About two months after transplant, alpha-beta T cells reportedly came from several hundred expanded graft clones. By one year post-transplant, T-cell counts and diversity largely arose from T cells that were newly produced. Diversity of TCRbeta at day 60 was high in some patients, arising from surviving recipient T cells and thymic progenitors.

Germline V gene lookup returns CDR1 GTSNPN and CDR2 SVGIG (reference sequence). The V and J ends lost 2 bases and 4 bases respectively, with 9 bases between them. The CDR3 has 13 amino acids. The chain is built from TRBV30 and TRBJ1-5; D is perhaps TRBD1 (6 bases). The origin of this receptor is a child younger than 10 with inherited bone marrow failure, due to receive a stem cell transplant. Specimen: PBMCs, collected before TCRalphabeta/CD19-depleted stem cell transplant. CDR3 sequence (DNA): TGTGCCTGGAGTCCCCAGGGGAATCAGCCCCAGCATTTT. Its protein product is CAWSPQGNQPQHF. Variable domain in full (rest from reference TRBV30 and TRBJ1-5): SQTIHQWPATLVQPVGSPLSLECTVEGTSNPNLYWYRQAAGRGLQLLFYSVGIGQISSEVPQNLSASRPQDRQFILSSKKLLLSDSGFYLCAWSPQGNQPQHFGDGTRLSIL.